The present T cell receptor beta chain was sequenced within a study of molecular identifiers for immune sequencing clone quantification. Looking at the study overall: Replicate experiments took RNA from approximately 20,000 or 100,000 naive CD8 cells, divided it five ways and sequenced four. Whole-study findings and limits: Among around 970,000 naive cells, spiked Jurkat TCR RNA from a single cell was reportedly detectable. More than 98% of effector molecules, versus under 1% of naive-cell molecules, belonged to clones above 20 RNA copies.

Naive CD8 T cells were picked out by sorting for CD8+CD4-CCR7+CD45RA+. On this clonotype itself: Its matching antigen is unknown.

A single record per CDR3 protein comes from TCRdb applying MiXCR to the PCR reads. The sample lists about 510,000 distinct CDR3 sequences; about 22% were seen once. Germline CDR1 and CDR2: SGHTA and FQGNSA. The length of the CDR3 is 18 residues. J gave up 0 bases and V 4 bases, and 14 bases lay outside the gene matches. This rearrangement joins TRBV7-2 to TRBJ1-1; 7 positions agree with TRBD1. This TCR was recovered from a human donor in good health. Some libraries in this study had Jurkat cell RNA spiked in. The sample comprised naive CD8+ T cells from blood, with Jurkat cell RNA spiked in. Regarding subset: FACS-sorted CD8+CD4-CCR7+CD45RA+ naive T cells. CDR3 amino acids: CASSYLSGTAILNTEAFF. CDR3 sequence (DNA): TGTGCCAGCAGCTACTTATCAGGGACAGCCATCCTGAACACTGAAGCTTTCTTT.